One sample yielded the 28 T cell receptor beta chains listed below, sequenced in a study of cytomegalovirus exposure and HLA in healthy donors. PCR used 60 Vbeta primers and 13 Jbeta primers. Profiling relied on immunoSEQ multiplex PCR, and the TCRdb table lists in-frame clones only, not all of them. The sample holds 150,000 to 200,000 clones, about 77% seen once. Sequencing was done on a sample of PBMCs. These receptors all come from a man between 18 and 35 years old in good health and CMV-seropositive.

The chain uses TRBV2 and TRBJ1-1; 8 positions agree with TRBD1. The CDR3 is 12 residues long. Per germline, CDR1 SNHLY and CDR2 FYNNEI. V lost 8 bases, J lost 6 bases, and 5 bases stayed unmatched. The CDR3 DNA follows: TGTGCCAGCTATCCAGGGGGCGCTGAAGCTTTCTTT. It encodes CASYPGGAEAFF.

The chain is built from TRBV5-1 and TRBJ1-1; no clear D gene. The CDR3 loop spans 15 amino acids. Per germline, CDR1 SGHRS and CDR2 YFSETQ. The V end was cut by 2 bases, the J end by 4 bases, with 15 bases between. The CDR3 reads CASSFTAGSPTEAFF. The CDR3 region has the DNA TGCGCCAGCAGCTTTACGGCGGGCAGTCCCACTGAAGCTTTCTTT.

The sample holds a few counts of this clone. The rearrangement uses TRBV4-3 and TRBJ2-1; D gene ambiguous. This CDR3 spans 13 amino acids. CDR1 is LGHNA, CDR2 YSLEER, per germline. V was shortened by 0 bases and J by 4 bases, with 4 bases between the two germline ends. The CDR3 coding sequence is TGCGCCAGCAGCCAAGACGGGTACAATGAGCAGTTCTTC. This sequence encodes CASSQDGYNEQFF.

This chain links TRBV5-6 with TRBJ1-2, with D maybe TRBD1 (6 bases). The CDR3 consists of 14 residues. Germline CDR1 is SGHDT and CDR2 is YYEEEE. V lost 6 bases, J lost 4 bases, and 16 bases lay in between. The CDR3 DNA reads as TGTGCCAGCAACCCTACAGGGCCCCTCTATGGCTACACCTTC. Its translation is CASNPTGPLYGYTF.

This chain uses TRBV5-4 with TRBJ2-7, with 7 bases fitting TRBD2. CDR1 SGHNT and CDR2 YYREEE come from the germline V gene (reference sequence). This CDR3 has 16 amino acids. V shed 2 bases and J 0 bases; nucleotides not matched to a gene: 8. CDR3 nucleotide sequence: TGTGCCAGCAGCTTAGACCGGGACTATGGCTCCTACGAGCAGTACTTC. Amino acids: CASSLDRDYGSYEQYF.

The rearrangement joins TRBV7-6 to TRBJ2-5; 11 bases are shared with TRBD1. This CDR3 has 14 residues. V lost 3 bases, J lost 5 bases, and 2 bases stayed unmatched. Germline V gene sequence: CDR1 SGHVS, CDR2 FNYEAQ. The CDR3 protein is CASSLGQGDETQYF. The CDR3 DNA reads as TGTGCCAGCAGCTTGGGACAGGGGGATGAGACCCAGTACTTC.

The chain employs TRBV19 and TRBJ2-4, with TRBD2 matching 9 bases. In germline, CDR1 is LNHDA, CDR2 SQIVND (reference sequence). The CDR3 covers 14 residues. Trimming at V came to 6 bases and at J to 6 bases, leaving 6 bases not matched to a gene. CDR3 loop: CASRRGGIRNIQYF. For the CDR3, the DNA is TGTGCCAGTAGGCGGGGGGGTATCAGAAACATTCAGTACTTC.

The chain has TRBV7-2 and TRBJ1-1; D is perhaps TRBD1 (5 bases). Trimming took 6 bases from V and 2 from J, leaving 19 bases between them. Germline V gene lookup returns CDR1 SGHTA and CDR2 FQGNSA. The CDR3 loop spans 16 amino acids. This CDR3 reads CASSLNDGRENTEAFF. The CDR3 region has the DNA TGTGCCAGCAGTTTAAACGACGGCAGGGAAAACACTGAAGCTTTCTTT. Supplemented by reference TRBV7-2 and TRBJ1-1, the full variable domain reads GAGVSQSPSNKVTEKGKDVELRCDPISGHTALYWYRQSLGQGLEFLIYFQGNSAPDKSGLPSDRFSAERTGGSVSTLTIQRTQQEDSAVYLCASSLNDGRENTEAFFGQGTRLTVV.

This clone was detected a few times. CDR3 in DNA: TGCAGCGCAGACCTAGGACTAGCGGGACAACCCAGTGTGGCAGATACGCAGTATTTT. Its translation is CSADLGLAGQPSVADTQYF. V is TRBV29-1 and J is TRBJ2-3, with 12 nucleotides matching TRBD2. This CDR3 comprises 19 residues. Germline V gene sequence: CDR1 SQVTM, CDR2 ANQGSEA. J lost 4 bases, V lost 7 bases, and 21 bases had no gene match.

The chain uses TRBV11-3 and TRBJ1-1; TRBD1 matches 7 bases. Trimming at V came to 2 bases and at J to 2 bases, leaving 5 bases not matched to a gene. The CDR3 is 15 residues long. In germline, CDR1 is SGHNT, CDR2 YENEEA. The CDR3 DNA reads as TGTGCCAGCAGCTTATACAGGGGAGAAAACACTGAAGCTTTCTTT. It yields the protein CASSLYRGENTEAFF.

The V and J genes are TRBV7-9 and TRBJ2-5; TRBD1 matches 9 bases. This CDR3 spans 15 amino acids. Germline V gene data show CDR1 as SEHNR and CDR2 as FQNEAQ (reference sequence). Losses at the gene ends were 7 bases for V and 4 bases for J; bases not matched to a gene: 10. CDR3 residues: CASKQWDRALETQYF. The CDR3 DNA reads as TGTGCCAGCAAACAATGGGACAGGGCGTTAGAGACCCAGTACTTC.

The chain couples TRBV27 to TRBJ1-1; possibly TRBD1 for D (5 bases). CDR1 MNHEY and CDR2 SMNVEV come from the germline V gene (reference sequence). Trimming took 0 bases from V and 7 from J, leaving 6 bases between them. The CDR3 has 12 amino acids. CDR3 sequence reads: CASSLSGVEAFF. The CDR3 nucleotides are TGTGCCAGCAGTTTATCAGGGGTTGAAGCTTTCTTT.

The V call is TRBV11-1, the J call TRBJ2-7; TRBD2 agrees at 8 bases. Germline V gene lookup returns CDR1 SGHAT and CDR2 FQDESV (reference sequence). There are 14 residues in the CDR3. J lost 2 bases, V lost 5 bases, and 5 bases had no gene match. In DNA, the CDR3 is TGTGCCAGCAGCCCGCGGGGGGCCGCCTACGAGCAGTACTTC. This codes for CASSPRGAAYEQYF.

V and J are TRBV27 and TRBJ2-7, with TRBD1 matching over 9 bases. This CDR3 comprises 15 residues. Germline CDR1 is MNHEY and CDR2 is SMNVEV (reference sequence). V lost 10 bases and J lost 3; bases outside the gene matches: 13. The DNA for the CDR3 is TGTGCCATCCTTCCCGGGGACAGGGTAAACTACGAGCAGTACTTC. Protein sequence: CAILPGDRVNYEQYF.

V usage is TRBV18 and J usage is TRBJ2-5; possible D gene TRBD2, 6 bases. The CDR3 has 15 residues. V lost 3 bases, J lost 3 bases, and 14 bases lay in between. CDR1 and CDR2 (germline): KGHSH, LQKENI. In DNA form, the CDR3 reads TGTGCCAGCTCACCGGAGAGACGCGGGAAAGAGACCCAGTACTTC. Protein: CASSPERRGKETQYF.

The chain has TRBV7-9 and TRBJ1-2; TRBD1 matches 7 bases. Germline trimming cut 5 bases from V and 8 bases from J; bases unmatched to any gene: 5. This CDR3 has 12 amino acids. Germline V CDR1 and CDR2: SEHNR, FQNEAQ (reference sequence). This CDR3 reads CASSPRGEGYTF. The CDR3 nucleotides read TGTGCCAGCAGCCCCAGGGGGGAAGGCTACACCTTC.

This chain connects TRBV14 to TRBJ2-7, with 8 bases lining up with TRBD1. The V segment lost 5 bases and the J segment 3 bases; nucleotides outside the gene matches: 9. This CDR3 is 15 amino acids long. CDR1 SGHDN and CDR2 FVKESK come from the germline V gene. CDR3 sequence: CASSVAGQGFYEQYF. DNA of the CDR3: TGTGCCAGCAGCGTTGCCGGACAGGGTTTCTACGAGCAGTACTTC.

V and J are TRBV6-5 and TRBJ2-5, with D tentatively TRBD2 (6 bases). Germline assignment: CDR1 MNHEY and CDR2 SVGAGI. This CDR3 spans 14 amino acids. Trimming removed 2 bases at V and 1 base at J, with 8 bases between. In nucleotides, the CDR3 is TGTGCCAGCAGTTACCCGGGAGCCCAAGAGACCCAGTACTTC. Encoded protein: CASSYPGAQETQYF.

This clone was counted between two and nine times. CDR3: CASSGETAYEQYF. CDR3 sequence (DNA): TGTGCCAGCAGCGGCGAGACTGCCTACGAGCAGTACTTC. The chain is built from TRBV5-4 and TRBJ2-7; D gene uncertain. Trimming stripped 4 bases from V and 2 bases from J, with 10 bases between. Germline values: CDR1 SGHNT, CDR2 YYREEE (reference sequence). CDR3 length: 13 residues.

This rearrangement joins TRBV19 to TRBJ2-5; tentative D call: TRBD1 (6 bases). Looked up from germline, CDR1 is LNHDA and CDR2 is SQIVND (reference sequence). The CDR3 runs 14 residues. V was cut by 5 bases and J by 5 bases, with 15 bases left in between. CDR3: CASSPTGYGETQYF. The CDR3 DNA is TGTGCCAGTAGTCCTACAGGGTACGGGGAGACCCAGTACTTC.

The chain employs TRBV21-1 and TRBJ1-5; the D segment call TRBD1 is taken from the table without a DNA check. TRBV21-1 is reported as a pseudogene. There are 14 residues in the CDR3. The CDR3 sequence: CASSSQQGDQPQHF. Written as DNA, the CDR3 is TGTGCCAGCAGCAGTCAGCAGGGGGACCAGCCCCAGCATTTT.

The chain employs TRBV7-9 and TRBJ2-2; 8 bases map to TRBD2. Germline V lookup: CDR1 SEHNR, CDR2 FQNEAQ (reference sequence). The CDR3 has 14 amino acids. Losses at the gene ends were 8 bases for V and 7 bases for J; bases not matched to a gene: 9. In DNA form, the CDR3 reads TGTGCCAGCGGCCCGGAGCGGGAGATCGGGGAGCTGTTTTTT. This translates into CASGPEREIGELFF.

The chain couples TRBV5-8 to TRBJ1-1; D may be TRBD1 (6 bases). Per germline, CDR1 SGHTS and CDR2 YDEGEE. This CDR3 has 19 amino acids. V was clipped by 1 base and J by 1 base, with 23 bases between them. In DNA, the CDR3 is TGTGCCAGCAGCTTGACAATGGGCAGGGGCCGCCTCGAGAACACTGAAGCTTTCTTT. This encodes CASSLTMGRGRLENTEAFF.

The chain has TRBV28 and TRBJ2-5; weak D call: TRBD2 (5 bases). V lost 3 bases, J lost 1 base, and 6 bases lay in between. CDR1 and CDR2 from the germline V gene are MDHEN and SYDVKM. This CDR3 comprises 13 residues. The CDR3 region is CASSFEGQETQYF. CDR3 in DNA: TGTGCCAGCAGTTTCGAGGGCCAAGAGACCCAGTACTTC. Full variable domain (rest looked up from reference TRBV28 and TRBJ2-5): DVKVTQSSRYLVKRTGEKVFLECVQDMDHENMFWYRQDPGLGLRLIYFSYDVKMKEKGDIPEGYSVSREKKERFSLILESASTNQTSMYLCASSFEGQETQYFGPGTRLLVL.

This clone was observed once. The V gene is TRBV9, the J gene TRBJ2-6, with D tentatively TRBD2 (5 bases). This CDR3 has 21 amino acids. V was shortened by 5 bases and J by 1 base, with 28 bases between the two germline ends. From germline, CDR1 is SGDLS and CDR2 YYNGEE. The CDR3 region is CASSEGVGSAKRISGANVLTF. The CDR3 DNA reads TGTGCCAGCAGTGAGGGAGTGGGAAGCGCCAAAAGGATTTCTGGGGCCAACGTCCTGACTTTC.

This clone has just a few counts. The rearrangement links TRBV25-1 to TRBJ2-6; no clear D. The CDR3 runs to 16 residues. Germline V lookup: CDR1 MGHDK, CDR2 SYGVNS. The V end lost 1 base, the J end lost 0 bases, and 7 bases lay between the germline ends. The CDR3 is CASSESPDSGANVLTF. CDR3 bases: TGTGCCAGCAGTGAATCTCCAGACTCTGGGGCCAACGTCCTGACTTTC.

The chain joins TRBV29-1 to TRBJ2-1; 7 bases match TRBD2. J lost 7 bases, V lost 3 bases, and 12 bases had no gene match. The CDR3 length is 15 residues. CDR1 is SQVTM and CDR2 is ANQGSEA in the germline V gene. The CDR3 DNA is TGCAGCGTTGAGCGAAGACTAGCAAATACGAATGAGCAGTTCTTC. Translated: CSVERRLANTNEQFF.

This clone was observed once. The chain uses TRBV7-8 and TRBJ1-5; D call uncertain. In germline, CDR1 is SGHVS, CDR2 FQNEAQ. Trimming shortened V by 3 bases and J by 0 bases, and 9 bases separated the two germline ends. There are 15 residues in the CDR3. The CDR3 protein is CASSFEGFSNQPQHF. In nucleotides, the CDR3 is TGTGCCAGCAGCTTCGAGGGTTTTAGCAATCAGCCCCAGCATTTT.